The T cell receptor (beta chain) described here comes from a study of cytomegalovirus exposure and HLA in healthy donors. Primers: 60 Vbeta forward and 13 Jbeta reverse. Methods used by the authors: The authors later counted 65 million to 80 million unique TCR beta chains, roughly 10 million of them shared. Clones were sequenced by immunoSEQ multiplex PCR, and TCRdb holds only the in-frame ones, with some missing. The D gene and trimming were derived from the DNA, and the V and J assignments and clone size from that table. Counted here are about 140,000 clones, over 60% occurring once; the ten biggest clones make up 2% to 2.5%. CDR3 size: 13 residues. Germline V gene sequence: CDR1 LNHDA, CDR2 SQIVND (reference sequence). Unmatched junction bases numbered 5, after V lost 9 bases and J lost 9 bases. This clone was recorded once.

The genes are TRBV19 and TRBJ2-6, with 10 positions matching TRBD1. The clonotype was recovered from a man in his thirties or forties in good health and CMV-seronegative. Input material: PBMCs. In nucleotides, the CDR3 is TGTGCCAGCGAGGGGGACAGGGGCAACGTCCTGACTTTC. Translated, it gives CASEGDRGNVLTF.